A single T cell receptor beta chain is shown here with its context. The antigen this receptor binds is unknown. No much larger clone is present one base from it, and per-base qualities are unavailable. This sample is drawn from a study of TIL therapy for anti-PD-1-resistant metastatic lung cancer (dated by TCRdb to about 2021). Regarding the research as a whole: Before any PD-1/PD-L1 blockade was given, tumors were harvested, nivolumab was then administered, and patients who progressed went on to receive lymphodepletion, an infusion of expanded TIL, and IL-2. T cell receptor beta sequencing of tumor and peripheral blood was used to follow clonotypes across the tumor, the expanded TIL product and serial blood samples. Most of the cohort had lung adenocarcinoma, including a handful of EGFR-mutant tumors and two ALK-rearranged tumors, and half of the patients were either current or former smokers. A median age of 54 years (range roughly 38-85) and a median tumor PD-L1 proportion score of approximately 6% were recorded among enrolled patients. Across the cohort, whole-exome sequencing showed a median non-synonymous tumor mutation burden of roughly 1.5 mutations per megabase. Study-wide findings and limitations: The study protocol defined all tumor marker inferences as exploratory. Infused TIL clonotypes partially replaced the baseline peripheral repertoire then decayed over months, with no apparent association between persistence and response. The cohort was highly selected, with more treatment-naive, never-smoker and oncogene-addicted patients than typical, limiting generalizability.

Explained via the paper, the time point label denotes: pre-treatment sample, taken before nivolumab and TIL therapy. A phase I trial run at two centers enrolled adults with stage 4 NSCLC between 2017 and 2020. The samples were obtained from a phase I trial that was single-arm and open-label and tested tumor-infiltrating lymphocyte therapy combined with nivolumab in advanced non-small cell lung cancer. Blood mononuclear cells were isolated from EDTA tubes by Ficoll gradient and were snap-frozen as pellets, and DNA was extracted with a Qiagen mini-prep kit. From cysteine to phenylalanine, the CDR3 is 14 amino acids long. The only DNA kept is the CDR3, 42 bases in frame from the first base. Reading the germline V gene (reference sequence) gives CDR1 MNHNY and CDR2 SVGAGI. Trimming removed 2 bases from V and 14 bases from J, leaving 16 bases between the germline ends. Using bias-controlled multiplex PCR with the immunoSEQ v3 hsTCRB kit, the TCR beta CDR3 regions were amplified from genomic DNA. TCR libraries were sequenced on an Illumina NextSeq 500 to 2 million or so read pairs for survey level or about 5-6 million for deep level. In the source study's methods: Clonality was reported by immunoSEQ Analyzer software, which also assigned V, D and J genes and filtered out non-productive sequences. Repertoires of infused TIL and blood were compared using productive Simpson clonality and the Morisita overlap index of productive TRB rearrangements. Absolute clonotype counts in blood were estimated by multiplying the lymphocyte count by the CD3+ fraction and by the productive frequency of the clone. Sourced from immuneACCESS, this table was stored by TCRdb with only in-frame sequences that have V and J called. A share of the clones is absent; for the studies checked, an unresolved V gene accounts for under half, and the remainder has no known explanation. V and J calls and clone size are those listed in that table; D and trimming were worked out from the DNA. This sample is represented by about 59,000 clones; around four fifths of them were singletons. The ten biggest clones cover 1.8% of the sample.

The receptor's source is a person aged 30 to 80 with non-small cell lung cancer. Sequenced here: blood, sampled at baseline. Recombination joined TRBV6-6 with TRBJ1-6, with no confident D gene call. CDR3 sequence: CASSYREDTGALHF. At the DNA level, the sequence is TGTGCCAGCAGTTACAGGGAAGACACCGGGGCCCTCCACTTT.